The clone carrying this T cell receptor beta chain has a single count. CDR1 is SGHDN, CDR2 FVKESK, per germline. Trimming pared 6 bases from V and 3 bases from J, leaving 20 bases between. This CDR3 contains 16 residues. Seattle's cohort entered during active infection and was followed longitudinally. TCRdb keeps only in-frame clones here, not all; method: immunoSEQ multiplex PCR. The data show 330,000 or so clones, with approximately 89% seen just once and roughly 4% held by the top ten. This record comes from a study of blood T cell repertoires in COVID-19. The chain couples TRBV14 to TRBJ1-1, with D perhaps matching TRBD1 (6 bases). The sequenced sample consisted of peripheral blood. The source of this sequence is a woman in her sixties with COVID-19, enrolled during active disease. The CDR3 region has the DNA TGTGCCAGCAGGACAGGATCCCCCACTTTGGACACTGAAGCTTTCTTT. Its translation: CASRTGSPTLDTEAFF.